A selection of T cell receptor beta chains follows, all from one sample in a study of a mutant IDH1 vaccine in newly diagnosed glioma. These TCRs' antigens remain unknown. The repertoire was sequenced with immunoSEQ multiplex PCR; TCRdb's copy has only in-frame clones and lacks some. The table has 55,000 or so clones, about four fifths seen once. The sequencing used PBMCs, collected from a glioma patient whose treatment included an IDH1 peptide vaccine. The receptors shown here come from a man in his forties or fifties with glioma. Each CDR3 is given with its conserved first and last residue. The D gene is left open where the match is weak. Size is stated for part of the rows, as once, few or many counts, or as a class when the clone is expanded.

J gene,clone size,V gene,D gene,CDR3 protein,CDR3 DNA
TRBJ1-5,few,TRBV30,-,CAWSRGRVSQPQHF,TGTGCCTGGAGTAGAGGTAGGGTATCTCAGCCCCAGCATTTT
TRBJ2-2,-,TRBV4-1,-,CASSQVSSQNTGELFF,TGCGCCAGCAGCCAAGTATCATCACAGAACACCGGGGAGCTGTTTTTT
TRBJ1-1,-,TRBV6-5,-,CATLAGTEAFF,TGTGCTACACTGGCGGGGACTGAAGCTTTCTTT
TRBJ2-2,once,TRBV7-8,-,CASRTREVGELFF,TGTGCCAGCCGTACCAGGGAGGTCGGGGAGCTGTTTTTT
TRBJ2-7,-,TRBV27,-,CASSPNPGVGAYEQYF,TGTGCCAGCAGTCCCAATCCGGGGGTGGGGGCCTACGAGCAGTACTTC
TRBJ1-6,-,TRBV18,-,CASSPTRDTGGSPLHF,TGTGCCAGCTCACCAACCAGGGATACGGGCGGATCACCCCTCCACTTT
TRBJ2-7,-,TRBV18,-,CASSPPDRGYEQYF,TGTGCCAGCTCACCACCTGACAGAGGTTACGAGCAGTACTTC
TRBJ1-2,-,TRBV19,-,CASPSGTLNLLNYGYTF,TGTGCCAGCCCTTCTGGGACCTTAAACCTACTCAACTATGGCTACACCTTC
TRBJ1-5,-,TRBV30,-,CAWAGTYYQPQHF,TGTGCCTGGGCCGGGACATACTATCAGCCCCAGCATTTT
TRBJ2-1,-,TRBV2,-,CASSPLDNEQFF,TGTGCCAGCAGTCCCTTGGACAATGAGCAGTTCTTC
TRBJ1-1,-,TRBV7-2,TRBD1,CASSRSTTGGTEAFF,TGTGCCAGCAGCCGATCAACGACAGGGGGCACTGAAGCTTTCTTT
TRBJ2-5,-,TRBV5-6,TRBD1,CASSKPGQGNQETQYF,TGTGCCAGCAGCAAGCCGGGACAGGGGAACCAAGAGACCCAGTACTTC
TRBJ1-4,-,TRBV25-1,TRBD1,CASSEWDREATNEKLFF,TGTGCCAGCAGTGAATGGGACAGGGAGGCAACTAATGAAAAACTGTTTTTT
TRBJ2-1,-,TRBV5-6,-,CASSLLGAGSYNEQFF,TGTGCCAGCAGCCTCTTAGGCGCCGGCTCCTACAATGAGCAGTTCTTC
TRBJ2-7,-,TRBV27,TRBD1,CASKEGWGQGPYEQYF,TGTGCCAGCAAAGAAGGATGGGGACAGGGACCTTACGAGCAGTACTTC
TRBJ2-7,-,TRBV5-6,TRBD1,CASSYTGTGYSNEQYF,TGTGCCAGCAGCTACACCGGGACAGGGTACTCCAACGAGCAGTACTTC
TRBJ1-4,once,TRBV6-5,TRBD1,CASSGQVRGNEKLFF,TGTGCCAGCAGTGGACAGGTCCGAGGCAATGAAAAACTGTTTTTT
TRBJ1-6,-,TRBV5-5,-,CASSLTGPTSPLHF,TGTGCCAGCAGCTTAACGGGGCCAACCTCACCCCTCCACTTT
TRBJ2-4,-,TRBV5-1,-,CASSLGQAKNIQYF,TGCGCCAGCAGCTTGGGCCAGGCCAAAAACATTCAGTACTTC
TRBJ1-2,-,TRBV2,-,CASMRGNYGYTF,TGTGCCAGCATGCGAGGGAACTATGGCTACACCTTC
TRBJ2-7,-,TRBV19,-,CASNGKIGPGDYEQYF,TGTGCCAGTAATGGGAAAATCGGGCCGGGGGACTACGAGCAGTACTTC
TRBJ2-2,once,TRBV27,-,CASSSGVTGELFF,TGTGCCAGCAGTTCAGGGGTTACCGGGGAGCTGTTTTTT
TRBJ1-6,few,TRBV6-1,-,CATRDYSSYNSPLHF,TGTGCCACCAGAGATTACAGCTCCTATAATTCACCCCTCCACTTT
TRBJ2-2,-,TRBV30,-,CAWSVPEANTGELFF,TGTGCCTGGAGTGTACCCGAGGCGAACACCGGGGAGCTGTTTTTT
TRBJ1-2,-,TRBV29-1,TRBD1,CSVGARGQGDYGYTF,TGCAGCGTTGGGGCCAGAGGACAGGGTGACTATGGCTACACCTTC
TRBJ2-7,-,TRBV11-1,-,CASSGQAYEQYF,TGTGCCAGCAGCGGGCAAGCCTACGAGCAGTACTTC
TRBJ2-7,-,TRBV7-9,-,CASSFVRENGEQYF,TGTGCCAGCAGCTTCGTCCGGGAGAACGGCGAGCAGTACTTC
TRBJ2-2,-,TRBV10-1,-,CASGSNTGELFF,TGCGCCAGCGGGTCGAACACCGGGGAGCTGTTTTTT
TRBJ1-5,medium-sized,TRBV19,TRBD1,CASSIGTGGPQPQHF,TGTGCCAGTAGTATAGGGACAGGGGGCCCTCAGCCCCAGCATTTT
TRBJ2-7,-,TRBV25-1,-,CASSESYEQYF,TGTGCCAGCAGTGAATCGTACGAGCAGTACTTC
TRBJ2-5,-,TRBV2,-,CASSEDLGEETQYF,TGTGCCAGCAGTGAAGATTTGGGGGAAGAGACCCAGTACTTC
TRBJ1-6,few,TRBV6-6,-,CASSYGGSAYNSPLHF,TGTGCCAGCAGTTACGGTGGGAGTGCCTATAATTCACCCCTCCACTTT
TRBJ2-7,-,TRBV29-1,-,CSVTPDTSYEQYF,TGCAGCGTGACTCCCGACACGTCCTACGAGCAGTACTTC
TRBJ2-7,few,TRBV6-5,TRBD1,CASSPGTGRYEQYF,TGTGCCAGCAGTCCCGGGACAGGGCGCTACGAGCAGTACTTC
TRBJ2-5,-,TRBV7-9,TRBD2,CASSSRLAWETQYF,TGTGCCAGCAGCTCACGACTAGCTTGGGAGACCCAGTACTTC
TRBJ2-1,-,TRBV7-9,-,CASSSRAQNNEQFF,TGTGCCAGCAGCAGCCGGGCCCAAAACAATGAGCAGTTCTTC
TRBJ1-4,-,TRBV4-1,-,CASSQAGTGNEKLFF,TGCGCCAGCAGCCAAGCCGGGACGGGGAATGAAAAACTGTTTTTT
TRBJ1-6,-,TRBV9,-,CASSALDANSPLHF,TGTGCCAGCAGCGCCTTGGACGCTAATTCACCCCTCCACTTT
TRBJ2-7,-,TRBV19,-,CATRPGGSSSYEQYF,TGTGCCACTAGACCGGGGGGCTCGAGCTCCTACGAGCAGTACTTC
TRBJ2-7,-,TRBV15,TRBD1,CATSRDLGTGWVEQYF,TGTGCCACCAGCAGAGATCTCGGGACAGGGTGGGTCGAGCAGTACTTC
TRBJ1-2,-,TRBV10-3,TRBD1,CATKAPTGIYGYTF,TGTGCCACCAAGGCCCCGACAGGGATTTATGGCTACACCTTC
TRBJ2-7,once,TRBV9,-,CASSVGQSTYEQYF,TGTGCCAGCAGCGTAGGGCAGAGTACCTACGAGCAGTACTTC
TRBJ2-2,-,TRBV4-2,-,CASSHHDREGGELFF,TGTGCCAGCAGCCATCACGACAGGGAGGGCGGGGAGCTGTTTTTT
TRBJ1-4,-,TRBV2,-,CASSLMRGTNEKLFF,TGTGCCAGCAGTCTGATGCGAGGGACTAATGAAAAACTGTTTTTT
TRBJ2-1,-,TRBV9,-,CASSVTAWDEQFF,TGTGCCAGCAGCGTCACCGCCTGGGATGAGCAGTTCTTC
TRBJ1-2,once,TRBV2,-,CATERVSGDGYTF,TGTGCCACCGAGAGGGTGTCGGGCGATGGCTACACCTTC
TRBJ1-1,-,TRBV7-9,-,CASSDRFEAFF,TGTGCCAGCAGCGACAGGTTTGAAGCTTTCTTT
TRBJ2-3,-,TRBV27,-,CASSLSGVLSSTDTQYF,TGTGCCAGCAGTTTATCGGGGGTACTATCTAGCACAGATACGCAGTATTTT